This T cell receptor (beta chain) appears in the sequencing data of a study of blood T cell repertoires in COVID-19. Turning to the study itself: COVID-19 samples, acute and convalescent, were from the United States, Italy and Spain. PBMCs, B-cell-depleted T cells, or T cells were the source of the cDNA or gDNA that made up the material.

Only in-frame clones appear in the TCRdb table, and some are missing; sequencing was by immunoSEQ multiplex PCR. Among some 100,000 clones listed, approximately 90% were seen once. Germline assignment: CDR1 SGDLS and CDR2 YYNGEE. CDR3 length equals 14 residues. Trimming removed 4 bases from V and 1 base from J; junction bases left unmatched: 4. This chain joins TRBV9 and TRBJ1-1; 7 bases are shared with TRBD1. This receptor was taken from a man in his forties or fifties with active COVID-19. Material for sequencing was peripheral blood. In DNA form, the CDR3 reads TGTGCCAGCAGCACGGGACAGCGGAACACTGAAGCTTTCTTT. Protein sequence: CASSTGQRNTEAFF.